This T cell receptor (beta chain) was found in a study of cytotoxic CD8 clonotypes in ibrutinib-treated CLL (dated by TCRdb to about 2021). General notes on the study: The cohort included some 14 treatment-naive and under 13 relapsed/refractory patients; around 17 were IGHV unmutated. All remission and progressive disease samples were collected while patients were still receiving ibrutinib. Of the approximately 87 people in the trial, about two dozen had longitudinal samples available. Responses were partial in approximately 24 patients and complete in 2; after median about 5.5 years follow-up, 14 stayed in remission and approximately twelve progressed. Cryopreserved peripheral blood mononuclear cells were obtained prior to treatment, at the time of response, and at either disease progression or sustained remission. Samples at response were collected after a median of around twelve months of treatment, with a range of about 6 to 36 months. On average, each sample had approximately 260,000 productive templates and 96,000 or so productive rearrangements.

Points the paper makes about the study in general: An increase in clonality was observed at ibrutinib response, with clonality remaining stable during sustained remission and falling back toward baseline at progression. Sampling times were not matched between patients in sustained remission and patients whose disease was progressing, and lymph node repertoires were not examined. Public clonotypes were rare and either shrank or stayed stable during treatment, and the rise in clonality at ibrutinib response reflected expansion of private clonotypes. At baseline, clonality was higher than in age-matched healthy donors and showed a strong correlation with circulating CD8+ T-cell counts.

On a MiSeq, deep resolution sequencing aimed for a depth between 1 in 1 million and 1 in 200,000 T cells, with each clonotype covered 10x on average. The immunoSEQ hsTCRB Kit was used to generate TCR beta libraries. As for the authors' bioinformatics: The data were analyzed with ImmunoSEQ Analyzer and ImmunoSEQ Data Assistant, and V, D and J gene assignments followed IMGT definitions. Clonality, which ranges from 0 to 1, was calculated as one minus the normalized Shannon entropy of productive rearrangement frequencies. Only overrepresented clonotypes making up at least 0.05% of the repertoire of each patient were included in the public clonotype analysis. Some 13 age-matched healthy donor repertoires from immuneACCESS served as clonality controls. TCRdb holds this immuneACCESS table with in-frame rearrangements only. Some clones are missing; in checked studies, unresolved V genes explain under half, and the rest has no known cause. The V and J calls and clone size were taken over from that table, and D and trimming were inferred from the DNA. This sample has hundreds of thousands of clones in its table, and 60% to 75% of those were observed once. The leading ten clones occupy about 16% of the sample.

Taken from cysteine to phenylalanine, the CDR3 has 15 residues. Just the 45-base CDR3 DNA is kept, in frame starting at base 1. As encoded in the germline V gene (reference sequence), CDR1 is PRHDT while CDR2 is FYEKMQ. Trimming costs V 5 bases and J 2 bases, and their ends lie 14 bases apart. Note on this clone: Its antigen is unknown. One base away there is no much larger clone; base qualities are not given.

The time point label corresponds to: approximately 25 months on ibrutinib. For TCR beta library preparation, approximately 2 micrograms of genomic DNA were extracted from the cryopreserved PBMCs. Longitudinal blood samples from CLL patients on ibrutinib monotherapy underwent high-throughput TCR beta sequencing. The patients took part in an open-label, single-center phase 2 trial of ibrutinib monotherapy. This clonotype was obtained from a human donor with chronic lymphocytic leukemia. The sequenced sample was PBMCs, obtained after 24 months of ibrutinib treatment. This chain is built from TRBV13 and TRBJ2-3; a confident D gene designation cannot be given. The encoded CDR3 is CASSPQLEFTDTQYF. DNA sequence: TGTGCCAGCAGCCCTCAACTGGAATTCACAGATACGCAGTATTTT. The CDR3, completed at both ends by the reference TRBV13 and TRBJ2-3 genes, gives the full variable domain AAGVIQSPRHLIKEKRETATLKCYPIPRHDTVYWYQQGPGQDPQFLISFYEKMQSDKGSIPDRFSAQQFSDYHSELNMSSLELGDSALYFCASSPQLEFTDTQYFGPGTRLTVL.